This TCR beta chain was found in a study of blood T cell repertoires in COVID-19. Assay used: immunoSEQ multiplex PCR; TCRdb lists only in-frame clones, some missing. The repertoire holds around 150,000 clones, roughly 80% seen once, with 2.8% in the top ten. This CDR3 region has 14 residues. The germline CDR1 and CDR2 sequences are LGHDT and YNNKEL (reference sequence). With 2 bases clipped from V and 7 bases from J, the junction kept 5 bases outside the gene matches. The source of this sequence is a man in his 70s with acute or convalescent COVID-19. J is TRBJ2-4 and V is TRBV3-1 (or the pseudogene TRBV3-2), with 7 bases aligning to TRBD1. The sequenced sample was peripheral blood. The CDR3 loop reads CASSQLRDSNIQYF. The CDR3 DNA is TGTGCCAGCAGCCAACTACGGGACAGTAACATTCAGTACTTC.